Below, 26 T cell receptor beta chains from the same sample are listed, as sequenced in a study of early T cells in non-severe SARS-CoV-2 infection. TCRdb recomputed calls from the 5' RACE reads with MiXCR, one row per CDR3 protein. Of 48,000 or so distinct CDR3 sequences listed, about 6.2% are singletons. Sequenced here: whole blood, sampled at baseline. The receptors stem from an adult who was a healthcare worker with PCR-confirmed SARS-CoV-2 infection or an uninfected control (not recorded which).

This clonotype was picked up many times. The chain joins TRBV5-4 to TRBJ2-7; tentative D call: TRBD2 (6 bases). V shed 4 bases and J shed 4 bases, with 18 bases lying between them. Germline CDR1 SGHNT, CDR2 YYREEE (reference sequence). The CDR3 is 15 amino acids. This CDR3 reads CASSPRLRDGYEQYF. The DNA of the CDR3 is TGTGCCAGCAGCCCTCGTCTGCGGGACGGGTACGAGCAGTACTTC. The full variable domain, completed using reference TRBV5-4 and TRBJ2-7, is ETGVTQSPTHLIKTRGQQVTLRCSSQSGHNTVSWYQQALGQGPQFIFQYYREEENGRGNFPPRFSGLQFPNYSSELNVNALELDDSALYLCASSPRLRDGYEQYFGPGTRLTVT.

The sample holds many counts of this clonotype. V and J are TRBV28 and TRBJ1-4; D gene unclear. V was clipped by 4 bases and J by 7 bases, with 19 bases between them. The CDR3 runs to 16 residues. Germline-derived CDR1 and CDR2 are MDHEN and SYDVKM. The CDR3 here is CASSSGVGSPGEKLFF. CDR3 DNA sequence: TGTGCCAGCAGTTCGGGCGTCGGGTCCCCGGGTGAAAAACTGTTTTTT.

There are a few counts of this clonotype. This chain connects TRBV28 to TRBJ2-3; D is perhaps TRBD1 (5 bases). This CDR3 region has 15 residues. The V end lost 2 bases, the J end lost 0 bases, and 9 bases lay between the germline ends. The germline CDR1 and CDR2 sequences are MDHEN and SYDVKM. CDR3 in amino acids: CASSLRQPSTDTQYF. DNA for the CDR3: TGTGCCAGCAGTTTAAGACAGCCTAGCACAGATACGCAGTATTTT. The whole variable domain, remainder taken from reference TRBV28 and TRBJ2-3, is DVKVTQSSRYLVKRTGEKVFLECVQDMDHENMFWYRQDPGLGLRLIYFSYDVKMKEKGDIPEGYSVSREKKERFSLILESASTNQTSMYLCASSLRQPSTDTQYFGPGTRLTVL.

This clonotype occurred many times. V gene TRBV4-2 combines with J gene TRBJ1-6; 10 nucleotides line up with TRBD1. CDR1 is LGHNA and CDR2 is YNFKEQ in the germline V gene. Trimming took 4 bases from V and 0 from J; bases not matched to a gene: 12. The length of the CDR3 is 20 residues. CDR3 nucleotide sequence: TGTGCCAGCAGCCGAGACCGGGACAGGGGAAAACTCTCCTATAATTCACCCCTCCACTTT. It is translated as CASSRDRDRGKLSYNSPLHF.

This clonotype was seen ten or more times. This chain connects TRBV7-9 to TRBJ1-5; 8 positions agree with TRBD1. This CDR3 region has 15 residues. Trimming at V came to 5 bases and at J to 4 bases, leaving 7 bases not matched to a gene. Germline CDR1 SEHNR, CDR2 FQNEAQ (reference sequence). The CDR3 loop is CASSLGQGPNQPQHF. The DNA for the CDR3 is TGTGCCAGCAGCCTTGGACAGGGTCCGAATCAGCCCCAGCATTTT.

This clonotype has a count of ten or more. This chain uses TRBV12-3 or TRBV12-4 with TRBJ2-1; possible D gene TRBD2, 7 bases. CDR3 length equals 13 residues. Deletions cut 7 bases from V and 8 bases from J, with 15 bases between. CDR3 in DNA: TGTGCCAGCAATTCTCCGGGGGGCGATGAGCAGTTCTTC. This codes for CASNSPGGDEQFF.

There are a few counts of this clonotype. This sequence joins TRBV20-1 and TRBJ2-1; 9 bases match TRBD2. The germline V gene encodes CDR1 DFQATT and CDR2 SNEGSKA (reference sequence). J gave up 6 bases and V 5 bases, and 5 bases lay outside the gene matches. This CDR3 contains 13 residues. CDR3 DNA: TGCAGTGCTCCAAGGACTAGCGTCAATGAGCAGTTCTTC. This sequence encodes CSAPRTSVNEQFF.

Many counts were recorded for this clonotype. CDR3 nucleotide sequence: TGCAGCGTTGACCAGGGGACCTACAATGAGCAGTTCTTC. Its protein product is CSVDQGTYNEQFF. The rearrangement links TRBV29-1 to TRBJ2-1; tentative D call: TRBD1 (6 bases). This CDR3 has 13 amino acids. The V and J ends lost 3 bases and 2 bases respectively, with 8 bases between them. Germline assignment: CDR1 SQVTM and CDR2 ANQGSEA.

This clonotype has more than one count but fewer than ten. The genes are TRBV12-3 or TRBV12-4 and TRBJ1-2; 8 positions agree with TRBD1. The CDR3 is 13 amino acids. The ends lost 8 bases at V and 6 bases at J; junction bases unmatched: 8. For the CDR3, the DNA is TGTGCCAGCCGACCCGGGACAGGCCATGGCTACACCTTC. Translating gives CASRPGTGHGYTF.

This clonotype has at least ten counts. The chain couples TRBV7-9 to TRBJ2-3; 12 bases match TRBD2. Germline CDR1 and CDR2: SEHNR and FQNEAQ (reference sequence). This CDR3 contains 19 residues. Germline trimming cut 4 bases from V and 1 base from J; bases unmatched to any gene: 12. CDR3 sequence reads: CASSSRLAGVVFGTDTQYF. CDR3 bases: TGTGCCAGCAGCTCCCGACTAGCGGGAGTGGTCTTTGGCACAGATACGCAGTATTTT.

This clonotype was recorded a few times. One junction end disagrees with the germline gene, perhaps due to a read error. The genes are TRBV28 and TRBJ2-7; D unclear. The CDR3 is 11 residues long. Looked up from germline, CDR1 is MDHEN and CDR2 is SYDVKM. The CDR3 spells CASSIPRTTVF. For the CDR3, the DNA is TGTGCCAGCAGTATCCCCCGGACGACGGTTTTC. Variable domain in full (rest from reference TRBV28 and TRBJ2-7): DVKVTQSSRYLVKRTGEKVFLECVQDMDHENMFWYRQDPGLGLRLIYFSYDVKMKEKGDIPEGYSVSREKKERFSLILESASTNQTSMYLCASSIPRTTVFGPGTRLTVT.

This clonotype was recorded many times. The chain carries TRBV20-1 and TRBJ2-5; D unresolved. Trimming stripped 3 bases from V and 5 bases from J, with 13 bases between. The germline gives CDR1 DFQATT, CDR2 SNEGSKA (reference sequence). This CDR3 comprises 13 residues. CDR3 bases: TGCAGTGCTAGCGATACTATTACGGAGACCCAGTACTTC. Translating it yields CSASDTITETQYF.

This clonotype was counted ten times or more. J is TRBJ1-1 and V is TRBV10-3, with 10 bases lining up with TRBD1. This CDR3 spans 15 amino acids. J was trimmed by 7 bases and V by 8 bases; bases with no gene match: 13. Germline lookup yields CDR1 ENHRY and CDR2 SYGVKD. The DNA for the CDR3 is TGTGCCATCCACCAAGCCGGGACAGGGGCTGGTGAAGCTTTCTTT. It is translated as CAIHQAGTGAGEAFF.

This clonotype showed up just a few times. The CDR3 region has the DNA TGTGCCAGCAGCTGGAGATCCCGATACGAGCAGTACTTC. Translated: CASSWRSRYEQYF. This chain uses TRBV7-2 with TRBJ2-7; D call uncertain. Germline V lookup: CDR1 SGHTA, CDR2 FQGNSA. V was trimmed by 4 bases and J by 4 bases, leaving 11 bases between them. CDR3 size: 13 residues. Drawing the rest from reference TRBV7-2 and TRBJ2-7, the complete variable domain is GAGVSQSPSNKVTEKGKDVELRCDPISGHTALYWYRQSLGQGLEFLIYFQGNSAPDKSGLPSDRFSAERTGGSVSTLTIQRTQQEDSAVYLCASSWRSRYEQYFGPGTRLTVT.

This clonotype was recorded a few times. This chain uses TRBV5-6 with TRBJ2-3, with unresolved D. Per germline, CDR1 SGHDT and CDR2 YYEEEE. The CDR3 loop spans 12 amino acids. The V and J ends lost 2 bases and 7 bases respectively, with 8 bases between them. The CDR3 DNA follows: TGTGCCAGCAGCTTCCAGCGAAATACGCAGTATTTT. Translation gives CASSFQRNTQYF.

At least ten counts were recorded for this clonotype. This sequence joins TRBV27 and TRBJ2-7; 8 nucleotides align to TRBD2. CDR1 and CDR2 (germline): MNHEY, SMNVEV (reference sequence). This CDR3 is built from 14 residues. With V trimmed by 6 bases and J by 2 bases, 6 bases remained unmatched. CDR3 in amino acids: CASRSSGPPYEQYF. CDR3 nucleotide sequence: TGTGCCAGCAGGTCTAGCGGGCCGCCCTACGAGCAGTACTTC.

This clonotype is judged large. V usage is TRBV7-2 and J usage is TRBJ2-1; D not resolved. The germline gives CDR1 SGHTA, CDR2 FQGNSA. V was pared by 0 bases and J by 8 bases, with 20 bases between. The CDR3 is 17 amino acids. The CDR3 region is CASSLATGPLPRDEQFF. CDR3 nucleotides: TGTGCCAGCAGCTTAGCGACCGGGCCTTTGCCCCGCGATGAGCAGTTCTTC.

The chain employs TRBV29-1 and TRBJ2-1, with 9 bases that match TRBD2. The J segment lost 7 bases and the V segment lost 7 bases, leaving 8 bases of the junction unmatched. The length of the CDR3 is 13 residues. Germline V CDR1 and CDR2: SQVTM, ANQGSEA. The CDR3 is CSAASGIVNEQFF. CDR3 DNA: TGCAGCGCCGCTAGCGGGATTGTTAATGAGCAGTTCTTC.

CDR3 loop: CSASDRANIQYF. As DNA, the CDR3 is TGCAGTGCTTCGGACAGGGCGAACATTCAGTACTTC. The V call is TRBV20-1, the J call TRBJ2-4, with 8 positions matching TRBD1. The CDR3 has 12 residues. Per the germline V gene, CDR1 is DFQATT and CDR2 is SNEGSKA (reference sequence). The ends lost 5 bases at V and 7 bases at J; junction bases unmatched: 4.

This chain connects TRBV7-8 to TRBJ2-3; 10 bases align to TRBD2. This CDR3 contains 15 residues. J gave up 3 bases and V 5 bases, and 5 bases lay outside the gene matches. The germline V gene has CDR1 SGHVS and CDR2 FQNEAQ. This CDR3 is CASSASGSVTDTQYF. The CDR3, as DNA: TGTGCCAGCAGCGCTAGCGGGAGCGTGACAGATACGCAGTATTTT.

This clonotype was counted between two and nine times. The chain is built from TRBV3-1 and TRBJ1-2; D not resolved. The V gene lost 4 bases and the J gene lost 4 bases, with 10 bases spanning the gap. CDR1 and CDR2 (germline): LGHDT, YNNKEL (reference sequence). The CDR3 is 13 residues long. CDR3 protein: CASSPTTSYGYTF. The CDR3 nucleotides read TGTGCCAGCAGCCCAACGACATCCTATGGCTACACCTTC.

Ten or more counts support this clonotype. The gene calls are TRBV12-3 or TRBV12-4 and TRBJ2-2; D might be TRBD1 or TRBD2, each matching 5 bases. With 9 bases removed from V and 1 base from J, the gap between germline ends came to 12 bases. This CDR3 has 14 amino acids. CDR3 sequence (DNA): TGTGCCAGTAACCGAGGGGTGAACACCGGGGAGCTGTTTTTT. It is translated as CASNRGVNTGELFF.

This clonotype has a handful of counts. This CDR3 reads CASSLNSRSPLHF. The DNA of the CDR3 is TGTGCCAGCAGCCTCAACTCTAGGTCACCCCTCCACTTT. The V call is TRBV7-3, the J call TRBJ1-6; D uncertain. This CDR3 contains 13 residues. Germline CDR1 SGHTA, CDR2 FQGTGA. The V and J ends lost 5 bases and 10 bases respectively, with 12 bases between them.

The CDR3 region is CSADRQGTGYTF. The CDR3 nucleotides read TGCAGTGCTGATAGACAGGGAACTGGCTACACCTTC. This chain links TRBV20-1 with TRBJ1-2, with 7 bases aligning to TRBD1. This CDR3 spans 12 amino acids. Per the germline V gene, CDR1 is DFQATT and CDR2 is SNEGSKA (reference sequence). V dropped 5 bases and J dropped 7; count of bases not matched to a gene: 7.

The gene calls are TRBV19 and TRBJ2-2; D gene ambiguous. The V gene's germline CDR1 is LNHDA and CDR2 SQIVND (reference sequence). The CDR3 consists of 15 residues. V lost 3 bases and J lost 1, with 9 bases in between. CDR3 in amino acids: CASSIFPMNTGELFF. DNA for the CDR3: TGTGCCAGTAGTATCTTCCCGATGAACACCGGGGAGCTGTTTTTT.

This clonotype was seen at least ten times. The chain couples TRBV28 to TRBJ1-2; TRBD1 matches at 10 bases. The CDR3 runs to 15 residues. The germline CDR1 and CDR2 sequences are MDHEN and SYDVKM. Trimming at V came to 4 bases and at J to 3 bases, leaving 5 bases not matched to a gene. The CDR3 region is CASSSPGTGDYGYTF. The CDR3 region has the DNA TGTGCCAGCAGTTCTCCCGGGACAGGGGACTATGGCTACACCTTC.